What follows are 26 T cell receptor beta chains derived from one specimen sequenced in a study of graft-versus-host responses after intestinal transplantation. Which antigens these TCRs recognize remains unknown. The table came from immunoSEQ multiplex PCR; TCRdb's copy has only in-frame clones and leaves some out. Among roughly 89,000 clones listed, 92% were seen once. The sample here was unstimulated CD4+ T cells sorted from spleen or lymph node cells, taken before intestinal transplant. These receptors originate from a human donor who received an intestinal transplant.

This clone appeared a few times. The chain recombines TRBV4-3 with TRBJ1-3; D is unresolved. V was clipped by 0 bases and J by 4 bases, with 4 bases between them. This CDR3 contains 13 residues. CDR1 LGHNA and CDR2 YSLEER come from the germline V gene. This CDR3 reads CASSQDPGNTIYF. The DNA of the CDR3 is TGCGCCAGCAGCCAAGATCCGGGAAACACCATATATTTT.

The rearrangement uses TRBV6-5 and TRBJ2-5; a weak D match, TRBD2 (5 bases). The V gene's germline CDR1 is MNHEY and CDR2 SVGAGI. Trimming left V 0 bases short and J 5 bases short, with 10 bases between. The length of the CDR3 is 14 residues. CDR3 sequence (DNA): TGTGCCAGCAGTTACTCCGACCGGAGGGAGACCCAGTACTTC. It encodes CASSYSDRRETQYF.

As regards this clone: Mismatch with germline at one junction end may stem from a read error. Other nucleotide sequences in the sample specify the same CDR3. V is TRBV27 and J is TRBJ1-2, with 8 bases matching TRBD1. Germline V gene data show CDR1 as MNHEY and CDR2 as SMNVEV (reference sequence). CDR3 size: 14 residues. For the CDR3, the DNA is TGTGCCAGTAGTTTAAGGACAGGGAGCTATGGCTACACCTTC. Its protein product is CASSLRTGSYGYTF.

The chain links TRBV29-1 to TRBJ2-7; 7 bases line up with TRBD2. The CDR3 consists of 16 residues. Germline V lookup: CDR1 SQVTM, CDR2 ANQGSEA. Trimming cost V 3 bases and J 7 bases; bases outside gene matches: 18. CDR3 sequence: CSVDFFMVQGGGEQYF. DNA for the CDR3: TGCAGCGTTGACTTTTTTATGGTCCAGGGCGGGGGAGAGCAGTACTTC.

In the case of this clone: At one boundary the junction diverges from the germline segment, which might be a read error. This rearrangement joins TRBV7-3 to TRBJ2-7; D is perhaps TRBD2 (7 bases). The CDR3 sequence is 17 residues long. Germline V CDR1 and CDR2: SGHTA, FQGTGA. CDR3 region: CASSLTGGGGRPYEQYF. CDR3 DNA: TGTGCCAGCAGCCTAACCGGAGGGGGGGGACGGCCCTACGAGCAGTACTTC.

The chain employs TRBV2 and TRBJ1-2; D unresolved. V lost 4 bases, J lost 5 bases, and 17 bases lay in between. The CDR3 runs to 15 residues. Germline V gene lookup returns CDR1 SNHLY and CDR2 FYNNEI. The CDR3 DNA follows: TGTGCCAGCAGTGCCATAGGAGGGCCCGGGTATGGCTACACCTTC. It yields the protein CASSAIGGPGYGYTF.

This rearrangement joins TRBV7-2 to TRBJ1-6; D unclear. The CDR3 runs 16 residues. Germline CDR1 reads SGHTA; CDR2 reads FQGNSA. V was pared by 4 bases and J by 12 bases, with 22 bases between. In DNA, the CDR3 is TGTGCCAGCAGCTCCACCCCTCTGGCGGGGTTGGGACCCCTCCACTTT. Protein sequence: CASSSTPLAGLGPLHF.

This clone came up once. The J gene is TRBJ1-4, the V gene TRBV15; D gene ambiguous. The V gene's germline CDR1 is LNHNV and CDR2 YYDKDF (reference sequence). The V end was cut by 0 bases, the J end by 8 bases, with 7 bases between. This CDR3 comprises 13 residues. For the CDR3, the DNA is TGTGCCACCAGCAGAGATGCCGGGGAAAAACTGTTTTTT. Protein: CATSRDAGEKLFF.

The chain employs TRBV6-5 and TRBJ1-1; possible D gene TRBD1, 6 bases. The CDR3 totals 15 residues. Trimming took 2 bases from V and 0 from J, leaving 10 bases between them. The germline V gene has CDR1 MNHEY and CDR2 SVGAGI. This CDR3 is CASSYEGHLNTEAFF. CDR3 nucleotide sequence: TGTGCCAGCAGTTACGAGGGACACTTGAACACTGAAGCTTTCTTT.

The chain has TRBV28 and TRBJ1-2; TRBD1 matches 7 bases. The junction had 10 bases not matched to a gene; V was cut back by 10 bases and J by 5 bases. Germline CDR1 and CDR2: MDHEN and SYDVKM. This CDR3 comprises 13 residues. The CDR3 here is CATRTGSKYGYTF. CDR3 nucleotides: TGTGCCACCAGGACAGGAAGCAAGTATGGCTACACCTTC.

This sequence joins TRBV11-3 and TRBJ2-5, with TRBD2 matching over 11 bases. Germline CDR1 is SGHNT and CDR2 is YENEEA. The CDR3 has 16 residues. V dropped 5 bases and J dropped 5; count of bases not matched to a gene: 10. The CDR3 is CASSHRRVAGGETQYF. The CDR3 DNA reads as TGTGCCAGCAGCCATCGTCGGGTAGCGGGGGGGGAGACCCAGTACTTC.

This rearrangement joins TRBV19 to TRBJ2-1; 9 nucleotides agree with TRBD2. This CDR3 contains 16 residues. With 3 bases clipped from V and 5 bases from J, the junction kept 8 bases outside the gene matches. Germline CDR1 and CDR2: LNHDA and SQIVND (reference sequence). CDR3 DNA: TGTGCCAGTAGTATCCCTAGCGGGGAGAGCCACAATGAGCAGTTCTTC. Amino acid sequence: CASSIPSGESHNEQFF.

The genes are TRBV11-2 and TRBJ1-2; 8 bases fit TRBD1. The ends lost 3 bases at V and 6 bases at J; junction bases unmatched: 12. Germline V CDR1 and CDR2: SGHAT, FQNNGV. CDR3 length: 16 amino acids. CDR3 residues: CASSFRRSPGGHGYTF. CDR3 coding DNA: TGTGCCAGCAGCTTTAGACGAAGCCCAGGGGGCCATGGCTACACCTTC.

The CDR3 DNA reads TGTGCCAGCAGCACCGACACCAACTCTGGAAACACCATATATTTT. It is translated as CASSTDTNSGNTIYF. The gene calls are TRBV7-8 and TRBJ1-3; D ambiguous. Per germline, CDR1 SGHVS and CDR2 FQNEAQ. CDR3 length: 15 amino acids. Trimming pared 5 bases from V and 0 bases from J, leaving 11 bases between.

The chain combines TRBV5-1 with TRBJ2-7, with 7 nucleotides matching TRBD2. Per the germline V gene, CDR1 is SGHRS and CDR2 is YFSETQ. V dropped 0 bases and J dropped 4; count of bases not matched to a gene: 4. The CDR3 is 14 residues long. CDR3 loop: CASSLASGRYEQYF. The CDR3 DNA sequence: TGCGCCAGCAGCTTGGCTAGCGGCAGGTACGAGCAGTACTTC.

The genes are TRBV28 and TRBJ1-5, with D unclear. CDR1 is MDHEN, CDR2 SYDVKM, per germline. The V and J ends lost 4 bases and 0 bases respectively, with 22 bases between them. The CDR3 runs to 19 residues. CDR3 sequence reads: CASSYLRNYLVGSNQPQHF. In nucleotides, the CDR3 is TGTGCCAGCAGTTATTTGCGCAATTACCTCGTCGGTAGCAATCAGCCCCAGCATTTT.

The CDR3: CASSGGGRRETQYF. The CDR3 DNA reads as TGTGCCAGCAGCGGCGGGGGGCGGAGAGAGACCCAGTACTTC. The V call is TRBV6-5, the J call TRBJ2-5; 8 bases match TRBD2. From germline, CDR1 is MNHEY and CDR2 SVGAGI. This CDR3 has 14 amino acids. Trimming removed 6 bases from V and 4 bases from J; junction bases left unmatched: 7.

The rearrangement joins TRBV7-9 to TRBJ1-6; no reliable D call. V shed 5 bases and J shed 7 bases, with 6 bases lying between them. Germline CDR1 SEHNR, CDR2 FQNEAQ (reference sequence). The CDR3 runs to 12 residues. This CDR3 is CASSAGNSPLHF. The CDR3 DNA follows: TGTGCCAGCAGCGCTGGCAATTCACCCCTCCACTTT.

The chain couples TRBV9 to TRBJ2-3, with TRBD2 matching 9 bases. CDR1 and CDR2 from the germline V gene are SGDLS and YYNGEE. The CDR3 loop spans 15 amino acids. With V trimmed by 2 bases and J by 6 bases, 7 bases remained unmatched. Here the CDR3 DNA reads TGTGCCAGCAGCGTCATAGCGGGAGTCGGGGATACGCAGTATTTT. Encoded protein: CASSVIAGVGDTQYF.

The rearrangement links TRBV15 to TRBJ1-4; D is perhaps TRBD1 (5 bases). V gave up 7 bases and J gave up 8 bases, with 23 bases separating them. Germline values: CDR1 LNHNV, CDR2 YYDKDF (reference sequence). The CDR3 extends over 16 amino acids. The CDR3 DNA follows: TGTGCCACCAACAAAACCCCAGGGAATCGTAAGGAAAAACTGTTTTTT. Encoded protein: CATNKTPGNRKEKLFF.

The rearrangement links TRBV5-1 to TRBJ2-7; 10 positions agree with TRBD1. Trimming cost V 3 bases and J 2 bases; bases outside gene matches: 5. CDR3 size: 15 residues. Germline CDR1 SGHRS, CDR2 YFSETQ. The CDR3 protein is CASSSRGQGPYEQYF. As DNA, the CDR3 is TGCGCCAGCAGCTCGAGGGGACAGGGGCCCTACGAGCAGTACTTC.

The chain uses TRBV7-8 and TRBJ2-7; 7 positions match TRBD1. J gave up 0 bases and V 5 bases, and 16 bases lay outside the gene matches. CDR1 SGHVS and CDR2 FQNEAQ come from the germline V gene. This CDR3 has 18 amino acids. CDR3 bases: TGTGCCAGCAGCCTTGGTCGTAGGGGGCAATTCTTCTCCTACGAGCAGTACTTC. This sequence encodes CASSLGRRGQFFSYEQYF.

This sequence joins TRBV6-5 and TRBJ1-1; 7 positions match TRBD1. The CDR3 runs to 14 residues. Germline CDR1 is MNHEY and CDR2 is SVGAGI. V shed 5 bases and J 1 base; nucleotides not matched to a gene: 4. The CDR3 loop is CASSKQGTNTEAFF. Here the CDR3 DNA reads TGTGCCAGCAGTAAACAGGGGACGAACACTGAAGCTTTCTTT.

V and J are TRBV2 and TRBJ1-5; 7 nucleotides align to TRBD1. Germline V gene sequence: CDR1 SNHLY, CDR2 FYNNEI. Trimming removed 8 bases from V and 0 bases from J; junction bases left unmatched: 4. The CDR3 covers 14 residues. The CDR3 region is CASRRDSSNQPQHF. In DNA, the CDR3 is TGTGCCAGCCGGAGGGACAGTAGCAATCAGCCCCAGCATTTT.

The chain employs TRBV19 and TRBJ2-7; TRBD1 agrees at 8 bases. From germline, CDR1 is LNHDA and CDR2 SQIVND (reference sequence). The CDR3 totals 15 residues. Unmatched junction bases numbered 6, after V lost 1 base and J lost 4 bases. DNA for the CDR3: TGTGCCAGTAGTATAGGCGGACAGGGTTCGTACGAGCAGTACTTC. Its translation: CASSIGGQGSYEQYF.

The rearrangement links TRBV30 to TRBJ2-2; tentative D call: TRBD2 (5 bases). The CDR3 has 13 residues. Trimming took off 4 bases at V and 6 bases at J, with 12 bases between the two ends. Germline loops: CDR1 GTSNPN, CDR2 SVGIG (reference sequence). The DNA of the CDR3 is TGTGCCTGGATCTTGGGGAGTGCCGGGGAGCTGTTTTTT. It codes for CAWILGSAGELFF.